This TCR beta chain was recorded in a study of T cells in Graves' hyperthyroidism and ophthalmopathy. This CDR3 is 12 amino acids long. The V gene's germline CDR1 is SEHNR and CDR2 FQNEAQ (reference sequence). V lost 1 base to trimming and J lost 15 bases; unmatched junction nucleotides: 6. Subjects with ophthalmopathy showed a Clinical Activity Score no lower than 3, a NOSPECS grade no lower than 4, and a duration shorter than 3 months. This clonotype was seen more than once but under ten times. RNA transcripts gave rise to amplified TCR beta CDR3 regions. Researchers ran a first-round RT-PCR on the TCR CDR3 using the HTBI primer set. TCRdb recomputed calls from the multiplex PCR reads with MiXCR, one row per CDR3 protein. The sample contains over 350,000 distinct CDR3 sequences, roughly 15% of which appear only once.

Material: blood. This TCR was sampled from a young man with Graves' ophthalmopathy. The chain recombines TRBV7-9 with TRBJ1-5; 7 nucleotides agree with TRBD1. The CDR3 spells CASSLVGTEVHF. CDR3 nucleotides: TGTGCCAGCAGCTTAGTGGGGACAGAGGTGCATTTT.